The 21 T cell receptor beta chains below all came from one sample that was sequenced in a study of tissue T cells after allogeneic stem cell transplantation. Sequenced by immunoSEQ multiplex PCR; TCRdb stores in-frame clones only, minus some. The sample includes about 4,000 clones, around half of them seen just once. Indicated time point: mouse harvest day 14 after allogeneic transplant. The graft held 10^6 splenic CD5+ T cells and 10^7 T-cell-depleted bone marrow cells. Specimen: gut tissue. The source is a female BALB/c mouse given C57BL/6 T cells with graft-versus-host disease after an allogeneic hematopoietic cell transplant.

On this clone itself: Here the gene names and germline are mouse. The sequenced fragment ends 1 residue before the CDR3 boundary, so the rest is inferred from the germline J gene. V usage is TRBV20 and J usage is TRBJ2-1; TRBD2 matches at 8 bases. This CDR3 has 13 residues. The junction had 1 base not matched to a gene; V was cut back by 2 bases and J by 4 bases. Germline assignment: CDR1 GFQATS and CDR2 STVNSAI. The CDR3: CGARNWGYAEQFF. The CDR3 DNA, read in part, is TGTGGTGCTAGGAACTGGGGGTATGCTGAGCAGTTC.

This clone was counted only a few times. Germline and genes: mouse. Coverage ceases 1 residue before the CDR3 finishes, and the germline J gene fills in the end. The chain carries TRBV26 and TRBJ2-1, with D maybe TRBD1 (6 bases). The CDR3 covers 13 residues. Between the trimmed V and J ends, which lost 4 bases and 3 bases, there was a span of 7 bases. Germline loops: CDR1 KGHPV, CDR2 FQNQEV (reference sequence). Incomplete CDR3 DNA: TGTGCCAGCAGTCGGGACATCTATGCTGAGCAGTTC. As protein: CASSRDIYAEQF. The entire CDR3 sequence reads CASSRDIYAEQFF.

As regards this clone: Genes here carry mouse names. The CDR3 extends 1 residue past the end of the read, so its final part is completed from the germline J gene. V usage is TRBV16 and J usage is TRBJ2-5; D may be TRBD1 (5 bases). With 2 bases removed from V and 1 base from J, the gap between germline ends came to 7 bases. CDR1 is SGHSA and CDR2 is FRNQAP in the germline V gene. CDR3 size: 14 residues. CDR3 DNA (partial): TGTGCAAGCAGCTTACAGGGAGACCAAGACACCCAGTAC. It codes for CASSLQGDQDTQY. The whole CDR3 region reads CASSLQGDQDTQYF.

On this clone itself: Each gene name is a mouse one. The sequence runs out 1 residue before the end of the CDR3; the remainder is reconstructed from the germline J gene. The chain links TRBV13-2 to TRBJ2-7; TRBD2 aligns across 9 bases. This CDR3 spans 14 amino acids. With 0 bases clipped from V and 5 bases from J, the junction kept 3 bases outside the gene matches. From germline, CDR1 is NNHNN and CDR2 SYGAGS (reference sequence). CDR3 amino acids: CASGDAGGGHEQYF. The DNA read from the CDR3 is TGTGCCAGCGGTGATGCTGGGGGGGGGCATGAACAGTAC.

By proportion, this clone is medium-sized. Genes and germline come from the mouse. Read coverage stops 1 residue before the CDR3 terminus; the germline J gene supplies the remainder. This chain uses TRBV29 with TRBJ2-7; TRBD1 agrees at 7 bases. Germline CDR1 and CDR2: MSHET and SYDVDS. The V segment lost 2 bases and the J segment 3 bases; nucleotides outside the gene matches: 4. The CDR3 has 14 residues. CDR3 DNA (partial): TGTGCTAGCAGTTTAGGGGCAGGGGGCTATGAACAGTAC. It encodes CASSLGAGGYEQY. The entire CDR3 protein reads CASSLGAGGYEQYF.

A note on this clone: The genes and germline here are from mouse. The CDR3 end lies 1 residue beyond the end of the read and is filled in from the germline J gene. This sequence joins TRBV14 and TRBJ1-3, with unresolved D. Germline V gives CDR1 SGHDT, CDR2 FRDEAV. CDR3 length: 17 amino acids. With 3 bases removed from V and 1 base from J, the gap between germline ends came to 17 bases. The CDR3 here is CASSSGSDPGSGNTLYF. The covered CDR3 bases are TGTGCCAGCAGTTCCGGCTCGGACCCAGGATCTGGAAATACGCTCTAT.

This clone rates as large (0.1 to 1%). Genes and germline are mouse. The DNA read from the CDR3 is TGTGCCAGCAGTCTCGGGACAGTATATGAACAGTAC. Amino acid sequence: CASSLGTVYEQY. The whole CDR3 is CASSLGTVYEQYF. The chain couples TRBV3 to TRBJ2-7, with 7 nucleotides matching TRBD1. The read finishes 1 residue shy of the CDR3 end, and the germline J gene is used to complete it. J gave up 4 bases and V 6 bases, and 6 bases lay outside the gene matches. CDR3 length equals 13 residues. In germline, CDR1 is SNHLY, CDR2 FYNGKV (reference sequence).

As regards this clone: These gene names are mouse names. Partial CDR3 DNA: TGTGCCAGCAGTCGCACGACTGGGAGGGGCCAAGACACCCAGTAC. Its translation is CASSRTTGRGQDTQY. The complete CDR3 sequence is CASSRTTGRGQDTQYF. This chain joins TRBV19 and TRBJ2-5; 7 nucleotides match TRBD2. The CDR3 end is not reached by the read, which stops 1 residue before it; the germline J gene fills it in. The CDR3 totals 16 residues. J lost 2 bases, V lost 4 bases, and 10 bases had no gene match. CDR1 and CDR2 (germline): FNHDT, SITEND (reference sequence).

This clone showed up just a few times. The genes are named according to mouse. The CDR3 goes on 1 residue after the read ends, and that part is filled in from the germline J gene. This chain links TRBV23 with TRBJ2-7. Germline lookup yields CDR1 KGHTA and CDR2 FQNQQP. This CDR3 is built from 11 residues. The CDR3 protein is CSSSQGNEQYF. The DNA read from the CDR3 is TGCTCCAGCAGTCAAGGGAATGAACAGTAC.

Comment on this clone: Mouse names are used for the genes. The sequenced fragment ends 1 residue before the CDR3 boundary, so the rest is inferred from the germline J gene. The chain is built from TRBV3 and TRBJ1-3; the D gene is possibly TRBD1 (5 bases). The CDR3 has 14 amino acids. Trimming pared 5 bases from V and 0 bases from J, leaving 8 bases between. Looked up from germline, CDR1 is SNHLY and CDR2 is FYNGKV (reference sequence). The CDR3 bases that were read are TGTGCCAGCAGCCGACAGAATTCTGGAAATACGCTCTAT. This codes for CASSRQNSGNTLY. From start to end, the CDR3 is CASSRQNSGNTLYF.

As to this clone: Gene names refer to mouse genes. CDR3 protein: CASSLVNQDTQYF. Partial CDR3 DNA: TGTGCCAGCAGTCTGGTTAACCAAGACACCCAGTAC. The chain links TRBV19 to TRBJ2-5; D ambiguous. Sequencing ends 1 residue short of the CDR3 end; the germline J gene provides the rest. From germline, CDR1 is FNHDT and CDR2 SITEND (reference sequence). Trimming stripped 4 bases from V and 0 bases from J, with 6 bases between. The CDR3 is 13 amino acids. Variable domain in full (rest from reference TRBV19 and TRBJ2-5): GGIITQTPKFLIGQEGQKLTLKCQQNFNHDTMYWYRQDSGKGLRLIYYSITENDLQKGDLSEGYDASREKKSSFSLTVTSAQKNEMAVFLCASSLVNQDTQYFGPGTRLLVL.

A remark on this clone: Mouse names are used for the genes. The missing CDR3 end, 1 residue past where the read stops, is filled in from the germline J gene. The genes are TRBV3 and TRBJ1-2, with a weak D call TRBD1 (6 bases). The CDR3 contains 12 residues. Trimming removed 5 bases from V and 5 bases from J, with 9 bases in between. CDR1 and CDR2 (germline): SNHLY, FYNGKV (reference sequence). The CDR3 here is CASSRDISDYTF. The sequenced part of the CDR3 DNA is TGTGCCAGCAGCCGGGACATATCCGACTACACC.

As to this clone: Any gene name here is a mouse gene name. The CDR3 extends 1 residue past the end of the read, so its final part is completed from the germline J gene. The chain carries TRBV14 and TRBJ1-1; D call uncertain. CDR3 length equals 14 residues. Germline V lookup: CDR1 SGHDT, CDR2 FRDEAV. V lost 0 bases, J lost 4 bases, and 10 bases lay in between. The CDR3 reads CASSFYVGSTEVFF. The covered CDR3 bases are TGTGCCAGCAGTTTCTACGTGGGGAGCACAGAAGTCTTC.

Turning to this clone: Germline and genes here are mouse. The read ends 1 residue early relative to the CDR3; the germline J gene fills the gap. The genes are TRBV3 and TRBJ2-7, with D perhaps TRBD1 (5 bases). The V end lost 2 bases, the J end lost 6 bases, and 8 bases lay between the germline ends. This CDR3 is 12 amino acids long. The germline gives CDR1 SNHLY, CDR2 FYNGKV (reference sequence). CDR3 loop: CASSLSTGEQYF. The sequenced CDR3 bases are TGTGCCAGCAGCTTAAGCACAGGTGAACAGTAC. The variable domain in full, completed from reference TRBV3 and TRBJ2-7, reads GPKVLQIPSHQIIDMGQMVTLNCDPVSNHLYFYWYKQILGQQMEFLVNFYNGKVMEKSKLFKDQFSVERPDGSYFTLKIQPTALEDSAVYFCASSLSTGEQYFGPGTRLTVL.

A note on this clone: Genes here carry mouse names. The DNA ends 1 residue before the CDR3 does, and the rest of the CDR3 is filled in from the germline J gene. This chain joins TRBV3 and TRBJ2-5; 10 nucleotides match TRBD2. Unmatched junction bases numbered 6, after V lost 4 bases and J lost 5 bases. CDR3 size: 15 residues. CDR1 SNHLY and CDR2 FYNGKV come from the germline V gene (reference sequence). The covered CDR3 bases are TGTGCCAGCAGCTCCCGGACTGGGGGAGCAGACACCCAGTAC. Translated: CASSSRTGGADTQY. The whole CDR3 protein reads CASSSRTGGADTQYF.

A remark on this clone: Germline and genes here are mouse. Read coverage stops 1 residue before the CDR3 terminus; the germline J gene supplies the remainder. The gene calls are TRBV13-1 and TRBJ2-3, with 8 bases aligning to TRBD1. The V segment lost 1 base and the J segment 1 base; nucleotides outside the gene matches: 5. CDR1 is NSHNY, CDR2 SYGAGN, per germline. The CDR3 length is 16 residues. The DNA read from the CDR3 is TGTGCCAGCAGTGATCCCAGGGGGCGGGGTGCAGAAACGCTGTAT. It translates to CASSDPRGRGAETLY. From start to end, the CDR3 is CASSDPRGRGAETLYF.

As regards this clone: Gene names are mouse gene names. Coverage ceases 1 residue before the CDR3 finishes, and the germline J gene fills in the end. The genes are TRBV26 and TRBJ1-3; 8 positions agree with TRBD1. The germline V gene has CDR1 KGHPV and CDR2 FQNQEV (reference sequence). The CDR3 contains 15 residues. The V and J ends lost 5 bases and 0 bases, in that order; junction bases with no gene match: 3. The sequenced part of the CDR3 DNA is TGTGCCAGCAGTTCCGACAGGGGTTCTGGAAATACGCTCTAT. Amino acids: CASSSDRGSGNTLY. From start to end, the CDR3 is CASSSDRGSGNTLYF.

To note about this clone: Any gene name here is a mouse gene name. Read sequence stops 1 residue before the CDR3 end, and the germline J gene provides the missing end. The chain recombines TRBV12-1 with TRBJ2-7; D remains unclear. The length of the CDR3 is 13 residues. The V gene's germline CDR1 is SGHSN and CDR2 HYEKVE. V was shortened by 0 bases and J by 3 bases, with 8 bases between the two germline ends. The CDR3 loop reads CASSLGPYYEQYF. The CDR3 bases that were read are TGTGCCAGCTCTCTCGGCCCATACTATGAACAGTAC.

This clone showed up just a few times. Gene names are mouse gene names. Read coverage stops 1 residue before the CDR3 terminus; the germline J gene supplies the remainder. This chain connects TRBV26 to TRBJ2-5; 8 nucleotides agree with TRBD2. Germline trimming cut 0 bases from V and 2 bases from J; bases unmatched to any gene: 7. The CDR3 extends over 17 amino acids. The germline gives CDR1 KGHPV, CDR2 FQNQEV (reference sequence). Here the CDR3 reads CASSLSRGGAGQDTQYF. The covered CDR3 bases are TGTGCCAGCAGTCTGTCTCGGGGGGGCGCGGGCCAAGACACCCAGTAC.

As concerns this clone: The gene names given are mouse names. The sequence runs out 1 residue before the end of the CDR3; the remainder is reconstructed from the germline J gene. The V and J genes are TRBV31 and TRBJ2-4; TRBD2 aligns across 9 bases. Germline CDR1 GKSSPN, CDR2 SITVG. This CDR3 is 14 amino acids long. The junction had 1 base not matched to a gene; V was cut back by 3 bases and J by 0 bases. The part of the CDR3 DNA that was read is TGTGCCTGGAGGGACTGGGGAAGTCAAAACACCTTGTAC. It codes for CAWRDWGSQNTLY. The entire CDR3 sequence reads CAWRDWGSQNTLYF.

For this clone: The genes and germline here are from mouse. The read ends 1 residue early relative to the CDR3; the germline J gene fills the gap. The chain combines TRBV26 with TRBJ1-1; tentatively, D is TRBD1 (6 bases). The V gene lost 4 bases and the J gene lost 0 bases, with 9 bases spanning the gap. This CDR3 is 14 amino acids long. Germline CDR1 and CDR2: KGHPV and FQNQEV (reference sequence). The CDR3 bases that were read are TGTGCCAGCAGTCCGGGACAAGCAAACACAGAAGTCTTC. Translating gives CASSPGQANTEVF. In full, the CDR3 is CASSPGQANTEVFF.